These 25 T cell receptor beta chains were sequenced from one sample in a study of monozygotic twins with inflammatory bowel disease. TCRdb re-called the 5' RACE reads, yielding one record per CDR3 amino acid sequence without DNA. Recorded here are under 200,000 distinct CDR3 sequences; the top ten clones represent around 2.4%. The sequenced sample consisted of blood. The receptors come from a human donor with ulcerative colitis or Crohn's disease, or a healthy co-twin of an affected twin (not recorded which).

V usage is TRBV5-1 and J usage is TRBJ2-1; no DNA is available, so the TRBD1 call from TCRdb remains unchecked. This CDR3 is built from 14 residues. Germline V gives CDR1 SGHRS, CDR2 YFSETQ. CDR3 region: CASSYFDSYNEQFF.

The chain joins TRBV20-1 to TRBJ1-5; TCRdb selects TRBD1, and the lack of DNA leaves this call unchecked. The CDR3 runs to 14 residues. Germline-derived CDR1 and CDR2 are DFQATT and SNEGSKA (reference sequence). Here the CDR3 reads CSAHRGRINQPQHF.

The chain couples TRBV7-3 to TRBJ1-1; TCRdb outputs TRBD1, but without DNA this stays unchecked. The CDR3 is 13 amino acids. Germline assignment: CDR1 SGHTA and CDR2 FQGTGA. CDR3 sequence: CASSLRQESEAFF.

The CDR3 protein is CASSQDTLAEQYF. V and J are TRBV3-1 and TRBJ2-7; TCRdb names TRBD2, which stays unverified in the absence of DNA. CDR1 and CDR2 from the germline V gene are LGHDT and YNNKEL (reference sequence). This CDR3 is built from 13 residues.

The V gene is TRBV3-1, the J gene TRBJ2-7. Germline assignment: CDR1 LGHDT and CDR2 YNNKEL (reference sequence). This CDR3 has 15 amino acids. CDR3 loop: CASSLGLTFTNEQYF.

The chain recombines TRBV14 with TRBJ2-7; the TCRdb D gene call, TRBD2, has no DNA to confirm it. The germline V gene has CDR1 SGHDN and CDR2 FVKESK. The CDR3 runs to 15 residues. CDR3 amino acids: CASSTGTSGRVEQYF. Looking up the rest from reference TRBV14 and TRBJ2-7 gives the full variable domain: EAGVTQFPSHSVIEKGQTVTLRCDPISGHDNLYWYRRVMGKEIKFLLHFVKESKQDESGMPNNRFLAERTGGTYSTLKVQPAELEDSGVYFCASSTGTSGRVEQYFGPGTRLTVT.

This CDR3 reads CASRGGGLTEAFF. This rearrangement joins TRBV11-2 to TRBJ1-1; TCRdb's D gene call, TRBD1, goes unchecked for lack of DNA. The length of the CDR3 is 13 residues. Germline CDR1 SGHAT, CDR2 FQNNGV.

CDR3 protein: CASRQQGRGETHYF. The rearrangement links TRBV14 to TRBJ2-5; the D gene TCRdb calls, TRBD1, cannot be checked with no DNA. CDR3 size: 14 residues. Germline V gene data show CDR1 as SGHDN and CDR2 as FVKESK.

V usage is TRBV7-2 and J usage is TRBJ2-1; absent DNA, TCRdb's TRBD2 call cannot be checked. Germline loops: CDR1 SGHTA, CDR2 FQGNSA. This CDR3 has 17 residues. The CDR3: CASSLASGLTSYNEQFF.

The V and J genes are TRBV5-1 and TRBJ1-1. Germline V lookup: CDR1 SGHRS, CDR2 YFSETQ. The CDR3 runs to 17 residues. CDR3 sequence: CASSFRGVAGMNTEAFF.

This chain links TRBV29-1 with TRBJ2-5. Germline V gene data show CDR1 as SQVTM and CDR2 as ANQGSEA. The CDR3 has 11 amino acids. The chain's CDR3 is CSVEAQETQYF.

The chain combines TRBV4-1 with TRBJ1-6; absent DNA, TCRdb's TRBD1 call cannot be checked. Germline CDR1 MGHRA, CDR2 YSYEKL. The CDR3 runs to 15 residues. This CDR3 is CASSRGQGFGSPLHF.

V usage is TRBV5-1 and J usage is TRBJ2-1; no DNA is available, so the TRBD2 call from TCRdb remains unchecked. Germline-derived CDR1 and CDR2 are SGHRS and YFSETQ. This CDR3 region has 16 residues. CDR3 sequence reads: CASSLDSGGRNNEQFF.

The rearrangement joins TRBV20-1 to TRBJ2-7; TCRdb picks TRBD1, but there is no DNA to check that call. This CDR3 is 13 amino acids long. CDR1 is DFQATT, CDR2 SNEGSKA, per germline (reference sequence). CDR3 region: CSASSGGDYEQYF.

The chain is built from TRBV12-3 or TRBV12-4 and TRBJ1-6; no DNA is available, so the TRBD1 call from TCRdb remains unchecked. The CDR3 is made up of 14 amino acids. CDR3 protein: CASSFGQGTTPLHF.

The chain uses TRBV7-3 and TRBJ1-4. The CDR3 consists of 15 residues. CDR1 is SGHTA and CDR2 is FQGTGA in the germline V gene. The CDR3 region is CASSLSGIGNEKLFF.

This chain joins TRBV7-2 and TRBJ2-3; TCRdb names TRBD2, which stays unverified in the absence of DNA. Germline lookup yields CDR1 SGHTA and CDR2 FQGNSA. The CDR3 runs to 13 residues. CDR3 sequence: CASSLNSGTLMHF.

This chain links TRBV7-9 with TRBJ2-7. Germline-derived CDR1 and CDR2 are SEHNR and FQNEAQ (reference sequence). The CDR3 contains 11 residues. The CDR3 is CASSFSYEQYF.

The chain joins TRBV19 to TRBJ1-5; checking the TCRdb D call of TRBD1 is not possible without DNA. The length of the CDR3 is 17 residues. Germline CDR1 reads LNHDA; CDR2 reads SQIVND (reference sequence). The CDR3 sequence is CASSHKQGVVIGQPQHF.

This chain links TRBV11-2 with TRBJ2-5; the D call from TCRdb, TRBD2, cannot be confirmed without DNA. CDR1 is SGHAT, CDR2 FQNNGV, per germline. CDR3 size: 15 residues. The CDR3 sequence: CASSGVAGAWETQYF.

This chain links TRBV28 with TRBJ2-5; absent DNA, TCRdb's TRBD1 call cannot be checked. Germline loops: CDR1 MDHEN, CDR2 SYDVKM. CDR3 length: 16 residues. The CDR3 here is CASSFRRAPYQETQYF.

The gene calls are TRBV3-1 and TRBJ1-5. CDR1 is LGHDT, CDR2 YNNKEL, per germline (reference sequence). This CDR3 spans 13 amino acids. CDR3 loop: CASSLPAGGPQHF.

V and J are TRBV6-5 and TRBJ2-2; TCRdb outputs TRBD1, but without DNA this stays unchecked. CDR1 is MNHEY and CDR2 is SVGAGI in the germline V gene. CDR3 length: 15 amino acids. CDR3 amino acids: CASSSRGLGTGELFF.

The CDR3 sequence is CASRPMDRMYQETQYF. The chain uses TRBV6-1 and TRBJ2-5; no DNA is available, so the TRBD1 call from TCRdb remains unchecked. This CDR3 region has 16 residues. CDR1 MNHNS and CDR2 SASEGT come from the germline V gene.

The J gene is TRBJ2-1, the V gene TRBV10-2; the D call of TRBD2 rests on TCRdb alone, since no DNA is present to check it. The CDR3 extends over 15 amino acids. Looked up from germline, CDR1 is WSHSY and CDR2 is SAAADI. This CDR3 is CASSEGTSGYNEQFF.